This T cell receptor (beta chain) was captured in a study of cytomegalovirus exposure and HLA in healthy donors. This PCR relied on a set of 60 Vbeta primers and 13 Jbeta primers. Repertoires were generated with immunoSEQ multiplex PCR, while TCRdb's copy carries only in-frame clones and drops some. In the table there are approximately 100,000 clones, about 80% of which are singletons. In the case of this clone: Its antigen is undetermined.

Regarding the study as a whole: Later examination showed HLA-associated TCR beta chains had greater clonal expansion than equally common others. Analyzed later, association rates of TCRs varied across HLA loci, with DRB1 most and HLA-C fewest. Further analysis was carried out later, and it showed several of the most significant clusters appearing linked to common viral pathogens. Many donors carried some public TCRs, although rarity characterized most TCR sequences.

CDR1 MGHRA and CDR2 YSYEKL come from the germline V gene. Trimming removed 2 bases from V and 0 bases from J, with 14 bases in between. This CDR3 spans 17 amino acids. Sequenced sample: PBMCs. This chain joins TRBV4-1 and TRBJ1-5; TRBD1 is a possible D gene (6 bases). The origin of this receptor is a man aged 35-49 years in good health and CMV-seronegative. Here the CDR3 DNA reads TGCGCCAGCAGCCAAACGGACAGACATCATAGCAATCAGCCCCAGCATTTT. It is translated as CASSQTDRHHSNQPQHF.